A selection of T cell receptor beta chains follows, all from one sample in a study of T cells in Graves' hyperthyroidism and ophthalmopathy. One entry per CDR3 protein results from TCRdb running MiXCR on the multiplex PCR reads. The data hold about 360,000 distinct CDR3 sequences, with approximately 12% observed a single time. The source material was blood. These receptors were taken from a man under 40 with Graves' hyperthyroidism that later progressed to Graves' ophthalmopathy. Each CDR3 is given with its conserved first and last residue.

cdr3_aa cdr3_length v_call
CASSLRGNYGYTF 13 TRBV12-3/TRBV12-4
CASSQDLETQCF 12 TRBV3-1
CASSPGQGVEQYF 13 TRBV18
CASSSPFYRESTNTEAFF 18 TRBV6-2/TRBV6-3
CASDPGTDYNQPQHF 15 TRBV12-5
CASRGSSNYGYTF 13 TRBV12-3/TRBV12-4
CASSSQLNTEAFF 13 TRBV11-2
CASSSGAATNTGELFF 16 TRBV27
CASSPSGAYTDTQYF 15 TRBV28
CASSWRKRTGGSDEQYF 17 TRBV5-1
CASSGRGNQPQHF 13 TRBV6-1
CATRGGNMNTEAFF 14 TRBV19
CASSYSVIRGEQYF 14 TRBV6-2/TRBV6-3
CACPRTGRSYNSPLHF 16 TRBV30
CATSKYTGAEETQYF 15 TRBV15
CSAREGGRVSYEQYF 15 TRBV20-1
CASSERDVSDGYTF 14 TRBV6-1
CSATPLAGSQETQYF 15 TRBV20-1
CATSRDYRRGTGELFF 16 TRBV15
CASSSRGGKVEQYF 14 TRBV6-1
CATSDSTGGQETQYF 15 TRBV24-1
CASILPEAGTNFYEQYF 17 TRBV7-8
CSARVAGEQYF 11 TRBV20-1
CASSGPIEEKLFF 13 TRBV12-3/TRBV12-4
CASSQEGLILQETQYF 16 TRBV4-2
CAWSVGQDSYEQYF 14 TRBV30